Below, 11 T cell receptor beta chains from the same sample are listed, as sequenced in a study of T cell responses to AZD1222 COVID-19 vaccine. The protocol was immunoSEQ multiplex PCR, while the TCRdb copy is restricted to in-frame clones and leaves out a portion. Of roughly 130,000 clones in the sample, 88% were seen once. Sequenced material: peripheral blood, taken on day 0 of AZD1222 vaccination. The origin of the receptors is an adult in good health.

This sequence joins TRBV5-1 and TRBJ1-2; TRBD1 agrees at 10 bases. The V gene's germline CDR1 is SGHRS and CDR2 YFSETQ. This CDR3 contains 14 residues. V lost 2 bases to trimming and J lost 4 bases; unmatched junction nucleotides: 2. CDR3 sequence reads: CASSFGTGAYGYTF. The CDR3 region has the DNA TGCGCCAGCAGCTTTGGGACAGGGGCCTATGGCTACACCTTC.

Remarks on this clone: The junction does not match germline at one end; this may be a read error. This chain uses TRBV2 with TRBJ2-3, with D unclear. CDR1 and CDR2 from the germline V gene are SNHLY and FYNNEI. The length of the CDR3 is 11 residues. The CDR3 is CASSKADTQYF. The CDR3 coding sequence is TGTGCCAGCAGTAAAGCAGATACGCAGTATTTT. The whole variable domain, filled in from reference TRBV2 and TRBJ2-3, reads EPEVTQTPSHQVTQMGQEVILRCVPISNHLYFYWYRQILGQKVEFLVSFYNNEISEKSEIFDDQFSVERPDGSNFTLKIRSTKLEDSAMYFCASSKADTQYFGPGTRLTVL.

V gene TRBV11-2 combines with J gene TRBJ2-5; a possible D gene is TRBD1 (5 bases). V was cut by 4 bases and J by 2 bases, with 14 bases left in between. Per the germline V gene, CDR1 is SGHAT and CDR2 is FQNNGV. The CDR3 sequence is 15 residues long. In DNA, the CDR3 is TGTGCCAGCAGCTCGAGCATCCGGACACAAGAGACCCAGTACTTC. Protein sequence: CASSSSIRTQETQYF.

The gene calls are TRBV11-2 and TRBJ2-1; no reliable D call. The CDR3 sequence is 15 residues long. V lost 2 bases and J lost 0, with 8 bases in between. The germline gives CDR1 SGHAT, CDR2 FQNNGV. The CDR3 DNA is TGTGCCAGCAGCTTACGCGTGAGCTCCTACAATGAGCAGTTCTTC. Its protein product is CASSLRVSSYNEQFF.

With respect to this clone: The sample has other DNA sequences that encode this CDR3 too. The chain employs TRBV7-2 and TRBJ1-2; a possible D gene is TRBD1 (5 bases). Between the trimmed V and J ends, which lost 3 bases and 2 bases, there was a span of 7 bases. The germline gives CDR1 SGHTA, CDR2 FQGNSA. The CDR3 loop spans 13 amino acids. The CDR3 coding sequence is TGTGCCAGCAGCTTGGGGGGGAACTATGGCTACACCTTC. Residues: CASSLGGNYGYTF.

V usage is TRBV7-9 and J usage is TRBJ1-2, with a tentative D call TRBD1 (5 bases). Trimming shortened V by 5 bases and J by 5 bases, and 12 bases separated the two germline ends. This CDR3 contains 13 residues. CDR1 is SEHNR, CDR2 FQNEAQ, per germline (reference sequence). The CDR3 spells CASSTAGGYGYTF. The CDR3 nucleotides read TGTGCCAGCAGCACCGCGGGGGGATATGGCTACACCTTC. The full variable domain, in which reference TRBV7-9 and TRBJ1-2 provide the parts outside the CDR3, is DTGVSQNPRHKITKRGQNVTFRCDPISEHNRLYWYRQTLGQGPEFLTYFQNEAQLEKSRLLSDRFSAERPKGSFSTLEIQRTEQGDSAMYLCASSTAGGYGYTFGSGTRLTVV.

The chain couples TRBV19 to TRBJ1-1; no clear D gene. Germline CDR1 LNHDA, CDR2 SQIVND (reference sequence). V was trimmed by 1 base and J by 4 bases, leaving 4 bases between them. The CDR3 consists of 12 residues. CDR3: CASSIARTEAFF. The CDR3 DNA follows: TGTGCCAGTAGTATAGCTCGCACTGAAGCTTTCTTT.

This clone occurred once. This chain links TRBV19 with TRBJ2-1; 10 bases map to TRBD2. Germline-derived CDR1 and CDR2 are LNHDA and SQIVND (reference sequence). This CDR3 is 14 amino acids long. V shed 10 bases and J 6 bases; nucleotides not matched to a gene: 9. The CDR3 protein is CATTQRGGTNEQFF. CDR3 sequence (DNA): TGTGCCACTACCCAGCGGGGGGGCACCAATGAGCAGTTCTTC.

This sequence joins TRBV7-2 and TRBJ2-3, with 7 bases that match TRBD1. CDR1 is SGHTA and CDR2 is FQGNSA in the germline V gene. The CDR3 runs to 15 residues. Trimming took 1 base from V and 1 from J; bases not matched to a gene: 2. CDR3 sequence (DNA): TGTGCCAGCAGCTTAGATGGGACAGGCACAGATACGCAGTATTTT. It is translated as CASSLDGTGTDTQYF.

This clone came up a few times. The genes are TRBV6-5 and TRBJ2-7, with D possibly matching TRBD2 (6 bases). In germline, CDR1 is MNHEY, CDR2 SVGAGI. The CDR3 extends over 13 amino acids. V was clipped by 11 bases and J by 0 bases, with 14 bases between them. This chain's CDR3 is CASSAGTSYEQYF. CDR3 DNA: TGTGCCTCTTCGGCGGGGACCTCCTACGAGCAGTACTTC.

J is TRBJ2-7 and V is TRBV7-9; possible D gene TRBD2, 7 bases. The CDR3 loop spans 19 amino acids. The V end lost 6 bases, the J end lost 2 bases, and 29 bases lay between the germline ends. The germline V gene has CDR1 SEHNR and CDR2 FQNEAQ (reference sequence). CDR3 sequence: CASSFIPGASGALTYEQYF. The CDR3 DNA follows: TGTGCCAGCAGTTTTATCCCAGGGGCTAGCGGAGCTTTAACCTACGAGCAGTACTTC.